Listed here are 27 T cell receptor beta chains from one sample, sequenced in a study of blood T cell repertoires in COVID-19. Sequenced by immunoSEQ multiplex PCR; TCRdb stores in-frame clones only, minus some. Here the sample spans a few hundred thousand clones, 80% to 85% being singletons. The sequenced sample was PBMCs or T cells enriched from blood (not recorded which). The origin of the receptors is a woman aged 40-49 years who had recovered from COVID-19.

In this sample, this clone turned up once. The chain combines TRBV7-2 with TRBJ2-3; 8 nucleotides line up with TRBD1. Germline CDR1 SGHTA, CDR2 FQGNSA. This CDR3 region has 16 residues. Losses at the gene ends were 3 bases for V and 4 bases for J; bases not matched to a gene: 9. The CDR3 DNA sequence: TGTGCCAGCAGCTTGGATATGGACAGGGCGGCAGATACGCAGTATTTT. Protein product: CASSLDMDRAADTQYF.

The rearrangement links TRBV29-1 to TRBJ2-1, with TRBD2 matching over 11 bases. The junction had 15 bases not matched to a gene; V was cut back by 6 bases and J by 8 bases. This CDR3 has 16 amino acids. Germline V gives CDR1 SQVTM, CDR2 ANQGSEA. The CDR3 spells CSVPGLAGTGAYEQFF. For the CDR3, the DNA is TGCAGCGTACCAGGACTAGCGGGTACAGGGGCCTATGAGCAGTTCTTC.

The chain is built from TRBV28 and TRBJ2-3; 7 bases map to TRBD1. The V gene's germline CDR1 is MDHEN and CDR2 SYDVKM. J was trimmed by 2 bases and V by 6 bases; bases with no gene match: 8. The CDR3 spans 15 residues. CDR3 sequence: CASSPGTAYTDTQYF. The CDR3, as DNA: TGTGCCAGCAGCCCCGGGACAGCTTACACAGATACGCAGTATTTT.

The chain uses TRBV25-1 and TRBJ1-2; TRBD1 matches 9 bases. From germline, CDR1 is MGHDK and CDR2 SYGVNS. J was trimmed by 2 bases and V by 5 bases; bases with no gene match: 6. There are 15 residues in the CDR3. The CDR3, as DNA: TGTGCCAGCAGTCCTACAGGGGGCCAAAACTATGGCTACACCTTC. Translating gives CASSPTGGQNYGYTF.

The gene calls are TRBV5-1 and TRBJ1-2, with 9 bases that match TRBD1. Unmatched junction bases numbered 7, after V lost 3 bases and J lost 7 bases. This CDR3 is built from 14 residues. Germline-derived CDR1 and CDR2 are SGHRS and YFSETQ. CDR3 bases: TGCGCCAGCAGCTCAGGACAGGGGAGGTCTGGCTACACCTTC. The encoded protein is CASSSGQGRSGYTF. Combining the CDR3 with reference TRBV5-1 and TRBJ1-2 gives the whole variable domain KAGVTQTPRYLIKTRGQQVTLSCSPISGHRSVSWYQQTPGQGLQFLFEYFSETQRNKGNFPGRFSGRQFSNSRSEMNVSTLELGDSALYLCASSSGQGRSGYTFGSGTRLTVV.

This rearrangement joins TRBV2 to TRBJ1-2, with 8 bases identical to TRBD1. CDR3 size: 13 residues. From germline, CDR1 is SNHLY and CDR2 FYNNEI. Trimming removed 6 bases from V and 5 bases from J; junction bases left unmatched: 5. The CDR3 DNA reads as TGTGCCAGCAGAGACAGGGGAAAGTATGGCTACACCTTC. The encoded protein is CASRDRGKYGYTF.

The gene calls are TRBV2 and TRBJ1-5; D is perhaps TRBD1 (5 bases). Germline CDR1 SNHLY, CDR2 FYNNEI. The V end lost 6 bases, the J end lost 2 bases, and 11 bases lay between the germline ends. The CDR3 consists of 14 residues. The CDR3 spells CASRAREGNQPQHF. Written as DNA, the CDR3 is TGTGCCAGCAGAGCCAGGGAAGGCAATCAGCCCCAGCATTTT. Filled out from reference TRBV2 and TRBJ1-5, the complete variable domain reads EPEVTQTPSHQVTQMGQEVILRCVPISNHLYFYWYRQILGQKVEFLVSFYNNEISEKSEIFDDQFSVERPDGSNFTLKIRSTKLEDSAMYFCASRAREGNQPQHFGDGTRLSIL.

J is TRBJ1-1 and V is TRBV10-2, with a weak D call TRBD1 (6 bases). This CDR3 comprises 16 residues. Germline-derived CDR1 and CDR2 are WSHSY and SAAADI. Trimming took 5 bases from V and 0 from J, leaving 16 bases between them. CDR3 region: CASSRSATGVNTEAFF. The CDR3 coding sequence is TGCGCCAGCAGTCGATCTGCGACAGGTGTGAACACTGAAGCTTTCTTT.

This clone was seen once. V gene TRBV7-2 combines with J gene TRBJ1-4; D call uncertain. CDR1 is SGHTA, CDR2 FQGNSA, per germline. Trimming pared 1 base from V and 0 bases from J, leaving 9 bases between. This CDR3 spans 16 amino acids. For the CDR3, the DNA is TGTGCCAGCAGCTTAGAAGCGGTTGCAACTAATGAAAAACTGTTTTTT. It translates to CASSLEAVATNEKLFF.

The genes are TRBV28 and TRBJ2-5, with 10 bases identical to TRBD2. Unmatched junction bases numbered 11, after V lost 8 bases and J lost 5 bases. This CDR3 spans 15 amino acids. From germline, CDR1 is MDHEN and CDR2 SYDVKM. CDR3 nucleotides: TGTGCCAGCGGGACTAGCGTCATAGGAGGGGAGACCCAGTACTTC. Its translation is CASGTSVIGGETQYF. The entire variable domain, with the rest obtained from reference TRBV28 and TRBJ2-5, is as follows: DVKVTQSSRYLVKRTGEKVFLECVQDMDHENMFWYRQDPGLGLRLIYFSYDVKMKEKGDIPEGYSVSREKKERFSLILESASTNQTSMYLCASGTSVIGGETQYFGPGTRLLVL.

There are many counts of this clone. The J gene is TRBJ1-1, the V gene TRBV18; D gene ambiguous. Trimming left V 0 bases short and J 5 bases short, with 7 bases between. The germline CDR1 and CDR2 sequences are KGHSH and LQKENI. The CDR3 is 13 residues long. The CDR3 DNA sequence: TGTGCCAGCTCACCACCGGCAGGTACTGAAGCTTTCTTT. This codes for CASSPPAGTEAFF.

This clone was detected a few times. The chain carries TRBV5-6 and TRBJ1-2; TRBD1 is a possible D gene (6 bases). Trimming stripped 3 bases from V and 3 bases from J, with 18 bases between. The CDR3 is made up of 16 amino acids. CDR1 and CDR2 from the germline V gene are SGHDT and YYEEEE. CDR3 DNA: TGTGCCAGCAGCTCCTTACCACAGGGTTTGGACTATGGCTACACCTTC. Translated, it gives CASSSLPQGLDYGYTF.

The rearrangement links TRBV11-2 to TRBJ1-1, with D possibly being TRBD1 (5 bases). This CDR3 has 15 amino acids. Trimming took 1 base from V and 1 from J, leaving 10 bases between them. CDR1 and CDR2 (germline): SGHAT, FQNNGV. CDR3 nucleotides: TGTGCCAGCAGCTTAGGGGGCAGAAGGAACACTGAAGCTTTCTTT. Its protein product is CASSLGGRRNTEAFF.

The V call is TRBV11-2, the J call TRBJ1-2; 10 positions agree with TRBD1. Germline lookup yields CDR1 SGHAT and CDR2 FQNNGV. This CDR3 comprises 13 residues. V was pared by 5 bases and J by 8 bases, with 5 bases of the junction left unmatched. In DNA form, the CDR3 reads TGTGCCAGCAGCCCGGACAGGGGGGGCGGCTACACCTTC. This gives the protein CASSPDRGGGYTF.

The chain uses TRBV7-6 and TRBJ2-3; 10 bases line up with TRBD2. Germline assignment: CDR1 SGHVS and CDR2 FNYEAQ. CDR3 length: 18 residues. The V gene end was trimmed by 5 bases and the J gene end by 3 bases; junction bases not matched to a gene: 14. CDR3 protein: CASSRGKASGRKTDTQYF. The CDR3 coding sequence is TGTGCCAGCAGCCGCGGAAAGGCTAGCGGGAGAAAGACAGATACGCAGTATTTT.

This chain joins TRBV6-6 and TRBJ1-5, with TRBD1 matching 8 bases. This CDR3 is built from 15 residues. CDR1 and CDR2 (germline): MNHNY, SVGAGI (reference sequence). With V trimmed by 7 bases and J by 6 bases, 11 bases remained unmatched. The CDR3 sequence is CASTLGTGGGQPQHF. As DNA, the CDR3 is TGTGCCAGCACCCTTGGCACAGGGGGAGGTCAGCCCCAGCATTTT.

The chain has TRBV7-6 and TRBJ2-6, with 7 nucleotides matching TRBD1. V was pared by 5 bases and J by 3 bases, with 4 bases of the junction left unmatched. The CDR3 runs 15 residues. Germline assignment: CDR1 SGHVS and CDR2 FNYEAQ. CDR3 protein: CASSLQGFGANVLTF. The CDR3 nucleotides read TGTGCCAGCAGCCTACAGGGGTTTGGGGCCAACGTCCTGACTTTC. Full variable domain (missing parts from reference TRBV7-6 and TRBJ2-6): GAGVSQSPRYKVTKRGQDVALRCDPISGHVSLYWYRQALGQGPEFLTYFNYEAQQDKSGLPNDRFSAERPEGSISTLTIQRTEQRDSAMYRCASSLQGFGANVLTFGAGSRLTVL.

J is TRBJ2-1 and V is TRBV13; TRBD1 matches at 8 bases. With V trimmed by 5 bases and J by 0 bases, 3 bases remained unmatched. Germline V lookup: CDR1 PRHDT, CDR2 FYEKMQ (reference sequence). The length of the CDR3 is 15 residues. CDR3 nucleotides: TGTGCCAGCAGCCAGGACAGGGCCTCCTACAATGAGCAGTTCTTC. Amino acids: CASSQDRASYNEQFF.

Concerning this clone: The identical CDR3 is also encoded by other nucleotide sequences in the sample. The chain recombines TRBV30 with TRBJ1-2; D is undetermined. This CDR3 has 15 amino acids. The germline gives CDR1 GTSNPN, CDR2 SVGIG (reference sequence). Trimming took 0 bases from V and 3 from J, leaving 14 bases between them. In DNA, the CDR3 is TGTGCCTGGAGTGTACCCCCGCCCGGGTACTATGGCTACACCTTC. Translating gives CAWSVPPPGYYGYTF. Supplemented by reference TRBV30 and TRBJ1-2, the full variable domain reads SQTIHQWPATLVQPVGSPLSLECTVEGTSNPNLYWYRQAAGRGLQLLFYSVGIGQISSEVPQNLSASRPQDRQFILSSKKLLLSDSGFYLCAWSVPPPGYYGYTFGSGTRLTVV.

The genes are TRBV21-1 and TRBJ2-3; the DNA was not used to check the table's D call, TRBD2. TRBV21-1 is a pseudogene locus. CDR3 size: 19 residues. The CDR3 DNA sequence: TGTGCCAGCAGCAAAGTGTTTTTAAGGACTAGTCTGTGCACAGATACGCAGTATTTT. Translated: CASSKVFLRTSLCTDTQYF.

The chain combines TRBV5-1 with TRBJ2-1; 11 bases are shared with TRBD2. The V segment lost 4 bases and the J segment 3 bases; nucleotides outside the gene matches: 15. This CDR3 has 19 amino acids. Looked up from germline, CDR1 is SGHRS and CDR2 is YFSETQ. In DNA form, the CDR3 reads TGCGCCAGCAGCCAGACAGGCGGGATAGCGGGAGGGAACTACAATGAGCAGTTCTTC. It encodes CASSQTGGIAGGNYNEQFF.

This clone was picked up one time. The V call is TRBV11-3, the J call TRBJ2-1; 7 positions agree with TRBD2. After removal of 8 bases from V and 3 bases from J, the junction contained 13 bases not matched to a gene. CDR3 length equals 16 residues. Germline CDR1 and CDR2: SGHNT and YENEEA. CDR3 protein: CASASLRRGIYNEQFF. The DNA of the CDR3 is TGTGCCAGCGCCTCCCTTAGGCGGGGGATCTACAATGAGCAGTTCTTC.

The gene calls are TRBV6-6 and TRBJ2-1; D possibly corresponds to TRBD2 (7 bases). The CDR3 consists of 15 residues. V shed 4 bases and J shed 3 bases, with 13 bases lying between them. Germline V CDR1 and CDR2: MNHNY, SVGAGI (reference sequence). Written as DNA, the CDR3 is TGTGCCAGCAGTTCACGGGGGGCCAACTACAATGAGCAGTTCTTC. Residues: CASSSRGANYNEQFF.

The chain couples TRBV7-9 to TRBJ2-2; 14 positions match TRBD2. V was clipped by 0 bases and J by 4 bases; unmatched bases: 7. Per the germline V gene, CDR1 is SEHNR and CDR2 is FQNEAQ (reference sequence). CDR3 length equals 19 residues. CDR3 DNA sequence: TGTGCCAGCAGCTTAGCCCGGACTAGCGGGAGGTATAGCACCGGGGAGCTGTTTTTT. It yields the protein CASSLARTSGRYSTGELFF. The variable domain in full, with the rest retrieved from reference TRBV7-9 and TRBJ2-2, is DTGVSQNPRHKITKRGQNVTFRCDPISEHNRLYWYRQTLGQGPEFLTYFQNEAQLEKSRLLSDRFSAERPKGSFSTLEIQRTEQGDSAMYLCASSLARTSGRYSTGELFFGEGSRLTVL.

The genes are TRBV7-2 and TRBJ2-3; 8 bases fit TRBD2. Germline loops: CDR1 SGHTA, CDR2 FQGNSA. The V gene end was trimmed by 1 base and the J gene end by 1 base; junction bases not matched to a gene: 7. This CDR3 comprises 17 residues. Here the CDR3 reads CASSLGRLASRTDTQYF. In nucleotides, the CDR3 is TGTGCCAGCAGCTTAGGTAGACTAGCGTCTCGCACAGATACGCAGTATTTT.

J is TRBJ1-2 and V is TRBV4-3, with D uncertain. Germline loops: CDR1 LGHNA, CDR2 YSLEER. Trimming took off 0 bases at V and 0 bases at J, with 14 bases between the two ends. The CDR3 is 17 amino acids. CDR3 amino acids: CASSQEVLGEANYGYTF. The CDR3 nucleotides are TGCGCCAGCAGCCAAGAGGTATTAGGAGAGGCTAACTATGGCTACACCTTC.

The chain joins TRBV7-9 to TRBJ2-1; 10 bases match TRBD2. CDR3 length: 17 amino acids. Trimming at V came to 5 bases and at J to 7 bases, leaving 14 bases not matched to a gene. Germline values: CDR1 SEHNR, CDR2 FQNEAQ (reference sequence). In DNA form, the CDR3 reads TGTGCCAGCAGCACTAGGGCCAGCGGGAGGGCCTTGAATGAGCAGTTCTTC. Its translation is CASSTRASGRALNEQFF.